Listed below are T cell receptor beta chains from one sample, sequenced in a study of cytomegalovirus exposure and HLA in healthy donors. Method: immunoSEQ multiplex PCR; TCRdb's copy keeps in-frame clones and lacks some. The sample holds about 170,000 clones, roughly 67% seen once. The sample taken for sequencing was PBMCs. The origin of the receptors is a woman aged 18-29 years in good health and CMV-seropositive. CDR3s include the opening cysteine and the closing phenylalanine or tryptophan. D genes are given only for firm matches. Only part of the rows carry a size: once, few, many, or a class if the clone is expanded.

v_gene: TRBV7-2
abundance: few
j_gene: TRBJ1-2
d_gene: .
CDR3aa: CASSQNRVGGYGYTF
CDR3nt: TGTGCCAGCAGCCAGAACAGGGTCGGTGGCTATGGCTACACCTTC

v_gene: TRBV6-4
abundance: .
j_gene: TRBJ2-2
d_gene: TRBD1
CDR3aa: CASSWDRVSTSGELFF
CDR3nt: TGTGCCAGCAGTTGGGACAGGGTGAGTACCAGCGGGGAGCTGTTTTTT

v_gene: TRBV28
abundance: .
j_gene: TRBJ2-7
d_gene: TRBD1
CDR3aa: CASRLNSGTVYEQYF
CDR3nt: TGTGCCAGCAGACTAAACTCCGGGACAGTTTACGAGCAGTACTTC

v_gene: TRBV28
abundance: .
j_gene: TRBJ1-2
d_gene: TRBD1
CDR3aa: CASSSGTGIYGYTF
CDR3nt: TGTGCCAGCAGTTCCGGGACAGGAATCTATGGCTACACCTTC

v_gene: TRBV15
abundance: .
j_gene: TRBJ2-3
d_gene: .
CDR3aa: CATSRDREFTDTQYF
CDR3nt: TGTGCCACCAGCAGAGACCGGGAGTTTACAGATACGCAGTATTTT

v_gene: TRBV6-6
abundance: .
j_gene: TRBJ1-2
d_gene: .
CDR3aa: CASSNRVGYGYTF
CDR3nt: TGTGCCAGCAGTAACAGGGTAGGATATGGCTACACCTTC

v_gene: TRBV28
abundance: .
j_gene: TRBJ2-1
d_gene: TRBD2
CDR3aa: CASSLTGGSYNEQFF
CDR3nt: TGTGCCAGCAGTTTAACGGGGGGTTCTTACAATGAGCAGTTCTTC

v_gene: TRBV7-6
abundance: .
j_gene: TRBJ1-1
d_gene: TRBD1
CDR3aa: CASSLYTGANTEAFF
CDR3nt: TGTGCCAGCAGCTTATATACAGGGGCGAACACTGAAGCTTTCTTT

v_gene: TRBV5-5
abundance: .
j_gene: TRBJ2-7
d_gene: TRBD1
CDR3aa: CASSSTRDRGLYF
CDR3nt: TGTGCCAGCAGCTCGACCCGGGACAGGGGGCTGTACTTC

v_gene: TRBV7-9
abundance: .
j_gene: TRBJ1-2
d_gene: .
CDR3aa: CASSLIGDYTF
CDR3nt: TGTGCCAGCAGCTTAATCGGGGACTACACCTTC

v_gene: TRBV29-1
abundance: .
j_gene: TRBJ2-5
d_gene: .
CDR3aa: CSVASGAETQYF
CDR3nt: TGCAGCGTTGCATCAGGGGCGGAGACCCAGTACTTC

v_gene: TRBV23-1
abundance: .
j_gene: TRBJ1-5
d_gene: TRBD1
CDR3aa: CASRGKDQGAFYTNQPQHF
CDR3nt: TGCGCCAGTAGGGGGAAAGACCAGGGGGCTTTTTATACGAATCAGCCCCAGCATTTT

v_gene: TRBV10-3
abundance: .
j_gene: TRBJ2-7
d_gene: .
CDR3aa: CAISETRQAPNDEQYF
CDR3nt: TGTGCCATCAGTGAAACTCGACAGGCCCCTAATGACGAGCAGTACTTC

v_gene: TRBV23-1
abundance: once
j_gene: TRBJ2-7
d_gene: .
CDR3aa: CAPPGPYWGGDEQYF
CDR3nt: TGCGCCCCCCCGGGCCCCTATTGGGGAGGAGACGAGCAGTACTTC

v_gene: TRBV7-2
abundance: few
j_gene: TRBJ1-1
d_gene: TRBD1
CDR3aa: CASSQGGVNTEAFF
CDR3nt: TGTGCCAGCAGCCAAGGGGGCGTGAACACTGAAGCTTTCTTT

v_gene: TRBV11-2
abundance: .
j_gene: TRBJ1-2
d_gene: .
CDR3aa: CASSLDRGERTF
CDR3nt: TGTGCCAGCAGCTTAGATCGGGGGGAGCGGACCTTC

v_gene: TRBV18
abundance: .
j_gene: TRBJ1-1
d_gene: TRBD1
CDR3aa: CASSQDRGRETFF
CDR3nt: TGTGCCAGCTCTCAAGACAGGGGGCGCGAAACTTTCTTT

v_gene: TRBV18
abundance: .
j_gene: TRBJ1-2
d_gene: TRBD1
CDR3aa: CASSPRTGDSFGYTF
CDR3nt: TGTGCCAGCTCACCACGGACAGGGGATTCTTTTGGCTACACCTTC

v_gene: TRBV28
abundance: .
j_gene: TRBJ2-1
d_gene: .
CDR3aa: CASLKGVRNEQFF
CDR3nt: TGTGCCAGCCTGAAGGGGGTCCGGAATGAGCAGTTCTTC

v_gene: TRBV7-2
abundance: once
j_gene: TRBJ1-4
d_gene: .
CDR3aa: CASSLVVHTGEKLFF
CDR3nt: TGTGCCAGCAGCTTAGTGGTCCACACGGGTGAAAAACTGTTTTTT

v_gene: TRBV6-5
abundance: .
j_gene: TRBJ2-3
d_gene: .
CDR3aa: CASSSPLAGSTDTQYF
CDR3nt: TGTGCCAGCAGTTCCCCGCTGGCGGGGAGCACAGATACGCAGTATTTT

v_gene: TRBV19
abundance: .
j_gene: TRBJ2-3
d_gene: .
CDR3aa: CASSISRERDTQYF
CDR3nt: TGTGCCAGTAGTATCTCTCGGGAGCGAGATACGCAGTATTTT

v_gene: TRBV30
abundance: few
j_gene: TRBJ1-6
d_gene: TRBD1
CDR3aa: CAWSVGTANSPLHF
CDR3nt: TGTGCCTGGAGTGTAGGGACAGCCAATTCACCCCTCCACTTT

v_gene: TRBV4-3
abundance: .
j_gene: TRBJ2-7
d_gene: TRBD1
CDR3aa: CASSQDRGPYEQYF
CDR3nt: TGCGCCAGCAGCCAAGATAGGGGGCCCTACGAGCAGTACTTC

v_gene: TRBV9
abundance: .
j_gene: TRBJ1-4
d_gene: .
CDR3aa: CASSPEGGRGEKLFF
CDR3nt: TGTGCCAGCAGCCCCGAGGGGGGGCGCGGTGAAAAACTGTTTTTT

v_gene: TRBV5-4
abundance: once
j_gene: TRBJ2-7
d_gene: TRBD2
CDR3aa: CASSPAGSGGPYEQYF
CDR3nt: TGTGCCAGCAGCCCCGCCGGTAGCGGGGGGCCCTACGAGCAGTACTTC

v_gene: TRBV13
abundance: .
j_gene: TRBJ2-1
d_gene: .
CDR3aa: CASSLIVQTGSSYNEQFF
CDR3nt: TGTGCCAGCAGCTTAATTGTCCAGACGGGGAGTTCCTACAATGAGCAGTTCTTC

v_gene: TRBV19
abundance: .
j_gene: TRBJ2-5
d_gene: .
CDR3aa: CASSMSRVEETQYF
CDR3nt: TGTGCCAGTAGTATGAGCAGGGTAGAAGAGACCCAGTACTTC

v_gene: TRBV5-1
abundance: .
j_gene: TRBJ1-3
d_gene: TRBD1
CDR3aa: CASSSPGTGDLHSGNTIYF
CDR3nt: TGCGCCAGCAGCTCCCCCGGGACAGGGGACTTGCACTCTGGAAACACCATATATTTT

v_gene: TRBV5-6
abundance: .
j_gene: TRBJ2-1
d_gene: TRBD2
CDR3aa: CASSSDILAGGRYNEQFF
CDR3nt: TGTGCCAGCAGCTCCGATATCTTAGCGGGGGGCCGCTACAATGAGCAGTTCTTC

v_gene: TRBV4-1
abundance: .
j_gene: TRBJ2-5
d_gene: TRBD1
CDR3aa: CASSQVGTGGWETQYF
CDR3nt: TGCGCCAGCAGCCAAGTAGGGACAGGGGGCTGGGAGACCCAGTACTTC

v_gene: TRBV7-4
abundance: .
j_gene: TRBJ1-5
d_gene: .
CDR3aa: CASSQRPQEMGNQPQHF
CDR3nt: TGTGCCAGCAGCCAGAGACCACAGGAGATGGGCAATCAGCCCCAGCATTTT

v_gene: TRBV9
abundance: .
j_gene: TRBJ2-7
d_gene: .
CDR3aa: CASSPTAGHEQYF
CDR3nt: TGTGCCAGCAGCCCGACGGCAGGGCACGAGCAGTACTTC

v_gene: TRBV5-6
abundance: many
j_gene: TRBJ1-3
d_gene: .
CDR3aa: CASSSPGFSGNTIYF
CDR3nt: TGTGCCAGCAGCTCGCCAGGGTTCTCTGGAAACACCATATATTTT

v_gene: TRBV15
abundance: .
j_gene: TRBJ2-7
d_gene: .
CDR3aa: CATSRDRDWATHF
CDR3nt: TGTGCCACCAGCAGAGATCGGGATTGGGCAACGCACTTC

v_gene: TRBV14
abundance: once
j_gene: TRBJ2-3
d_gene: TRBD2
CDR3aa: CASSQDHLSGALSGTDTQYF
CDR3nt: TGTGCCAGCAGCCAAGATCACTTGAGCGGGGCCCTCTCGGGCACAGATACGCAGTATTTT

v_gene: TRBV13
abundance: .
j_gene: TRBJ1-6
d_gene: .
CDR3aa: CASSLAGGLLGSYNSPLHF
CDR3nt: TGTGCCAGCAGCTTGGCCGGGGGGCTACTTGGCTCCTATAATTCACCCCTCCACTTT

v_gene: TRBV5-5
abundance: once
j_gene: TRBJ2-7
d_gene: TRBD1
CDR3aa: CASSLGQGSYEQYF
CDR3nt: TGTGCCAGCAGCCTAGGACAGGGGTCCTACGAGCAGTACTTC

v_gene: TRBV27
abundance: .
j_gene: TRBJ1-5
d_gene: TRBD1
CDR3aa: CASSLFGTDYSNQPQHF
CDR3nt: TGTGCCAGCAGTTTATTCGGGACAGATTATAGCAATCAGCCCCAGCATTTT

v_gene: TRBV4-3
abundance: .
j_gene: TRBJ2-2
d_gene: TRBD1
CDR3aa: CASRYSGTGSTGELFF
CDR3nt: TGCGCCAGCAGATATTCCGGGACAGGGAGCACCGGGGAGCTGTTTTTT

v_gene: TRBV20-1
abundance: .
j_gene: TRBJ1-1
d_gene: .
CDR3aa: CSATDTEAFF
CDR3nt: TGCAGTGCTACAGACACTGAAGCTTTCTTT